The rows below give T cell receptor beta chains drawn from one sample of a study of long-term antiretroviral therapy in people with HIV. The assay was immunoSEQ multiplex PCR, and TCRdb's table has in-frame clones only and misses some. The sample has more than 20,000 clones, about 85% seen once; the top ten hold 8.5% to 10%. The input for sequencing was unsorted PBMCs, taken 2.3 years after starting antiretroviral therapy. These receptor sequences come from a man aged 40-55 years with HIV. Each CDR3 is given with its conserved first and last residue. Each record gives: J gene, V gene, CDR3 protein.

J: TRBJ2-7; V: TRBV7-9; CDR3: CASSSAQDRGLYEQYF
J: TRBJ1-2; V: TRBV9; CDR3: CASSSYGYTF
J: TRBJ1-1; V: TRBV6-5; CDR3: CASSYSVEGNTEAFF
J: TRBJ1-3; V: TRBV5-6; CDR3: CASSLGPSGQQFGNTIYF
J: TRBJ1-1; V: TRBV27; CDR3: CASSLAYSEAFF
J: TRBJ1-1; V: TRBV5-5; CDR3: CASSLRREVATEAFF
J: TRBJ2-7; V: TRBV10-3; CDR3: CAISSSYEQYF
J: TRBJ1-5; V: TRBV4-1; CDR3: CASSQEGYNQPQHF
J: TRBJ2-7; V: TRBV11-3; CDR3: CASSLEGSGHYEQYF
J: TRBJ2-1; V: TRBV5-1; CDR3: CASSSGSPGQGAYEQFF
J: TRBJ2-2; V: TRBV18; CDR3: CASSPEREITGELFF
J: TRBJ2-7; V: TRBV7-9; CDR3: CASSSLLSYEQYF
J: TRBJ1-4; V: TRBV7-9; CDR3: CASSRQGLHEKLFF